Listed below are T cell receptor beta chains from one sample, sequenced in a study of blood T cell repertoires in COVID-19. Assay: immunoSEQ multiplex PCR; the TCRdb copy retains only in-frame clones and omits some. The sample consists of roughly 250,000 clones, 84% of them appearing once. Source material: peripheral blood. All receptors come from a man aged 50-59 years with acute or convalescent COVID-19. The CDR3 runs from the conserved cysteine through the conserved F or W. The order of the fields is V gene, D gene, clone size, J gene, CDR3 DNA, CDR3 protein. A D gene is named only where the DNA matches it firmly. Only some rows state a clone size, as once, few, many or a class for expanded clones.

v_gene: TRBV6-5; d_gene: .; abundance: .; j_gene: TRBJ1-2; CDR3nt: TGTGCCAGCAAAGAGGGCAATACTGGCTACACCTTC; CDR3aa: CASKEGNTGYTF
v_gene: TRBV5-1; d_gene: .; abundance: .; j_gene: TRBJ1-2; CDR3nt: TGCGCCAGCGGGGAAACAGGGAACTATGGCTACACCTTC; CDR3aa: CASGETGNYGYTF
v_gene: TRBV11-3; d_gene: .; abundance: .; j_gene: TRBJ2-6; CDR3nt: TGTGCCAGCAGCTTACTAGTTGGCTCTGGGGCCAACGTCCTGACTTTC; CDR3aa: CASSLLVGSGANVLTF
v_gene: TRBV9; d_gene: .; abundance: .; j_gene: TRBJ2-1; CDR3nt: TGTGCCAGCAGCCCCCGGTCGAATGAGCAGTTCTTC; CDR3aa: CASSPRSNEQFF
v_gene: TRBV6-5; d_gene: .; abundance: .; j_gene: TRBJ1-3; CDR3nt: TGTGCCAGCAGAACAGCCTCTGGAAACACCATATATTTT; CDR3aa: CASRTASGNTIYF
v_gene: TRBV25-1; d_gene: .; abundance: .; j_gene: TRBJ1-4; CDR3nt: TGTGCCAGCAGTGAACCTCCAACTAATGAAAAACTGTTTTTT; CDR3aa: CASSEPPTNEKLFF
v_gene: TRBV4-1; d_gene: TRBD1; abundance: .; j_gene: TRBJ1-3; CDR3nt: TGCGCCAGCAGCCAAGTTCGGGCCCACGGACAGGGCTACACCATATATTTT; CDR3aa: CASSQVRAHGQGYTIYF
v_gene: TRBV18; d_gene: TRBD1; abundance: .; j_gene: TRBJ1-1; CDR3nt: TGTGCCAGCTCACCGCGCATGCTCGCACGGGACAGGTCTGGTACTGAAGCTTTCTTT; CDR3aa: CASSPRMLARDRSGTEAFF
v_gene: TRBV19; d_gene: .; abundance: .; j_gene: TRBJ1-5; CDR3nt: TGTGCCAGTAGTATGAGCCGAGGCAAAAGCAATCAGCCCCAGCATTTT; CDR3aa: CASSMSRGKSNQPQHF
v_gene: TRBV28; d_gene: .; abundance: .; j_gene: TRBJ1-1; CDR3nt: TGTGCCAGCAGTTTACTAGTTTTGAACACTGAAGCTTTCTTT; CDR3aa: CASSLLVLNTEAFF
v_gene: TRBV12-3/TRBV12-4; d_gene: .; abundance: .; j_gene: TRBJ2-7; CDR3nt: TGTGCCAGCAGTTCTCTAGTTGAGCAGTACTTC; CDR3aa: CASSSLVEQYF
v_gene: TRBV29-1; d_gene: TRBD1; abundance: .; j_gene: TRBJ1-1; CDR3nt: TGCAGCGTTGCCGTACAGGGGGCGACTGAAGCTTTCTTT; CDR3aa: CSVAVQGATEAFF
v_gene: TRBV19; d_gene: TRBD1; abundance: .; j_gene: TRBJ2-7; CDR3nt: TGTGCCAGTAGTAGGGGACCGGACAGGGGGGACCACGGGAAGCAGTACTTC; CDR3aa: CASSRGPDRGDHGKQYF
v_gene: TRBV7-9; d_gene: .; abundance: few; j_gene: TRBJ2-1; CDR3nt: TGTGCCAGCAGGAACCGGGAAAAAGGAGACAATGAGCAGTTCTTC; CDR3aa: CASRNREKGDNEQFF
v_gene: TRBV2; d_gene: .; abundance: .; j_gene: TRBJ1-5; CDR3nt: TGTGCCAGCAGCGGGATGGGGGGAGGCGGTCAGCCCCAGCATTTT; CDR3aa: CASSGMGGGGQPQHF
v_gene: TRBV11-3; d_gene: .; abundance: .; j_gene: TRBJ2-7; CDR3nt: TGTGCCAGCAAAACGGCCTACGAGCAGTACTTC; CDR3aa: CASKTAYEQYF
v_gene: TRBV19; d_gene: .; abundance: .; j_gene: TRBJ2-2; CDR3nt: TGTGCCAGTAGTATCGGAGGGGGGGCGTACACCGGGGAGCTGTTTTTT; CDR3aa: CASSIGGGAYTGELFF
v_gene: TRBV7-8; d_gene: .; abundance: once; j_gene: TRBJ2-5; CDR3nt: TGTGCCAGCAGCTTAGCCCCGGGGGTTCAAGAGACCCAGTACTTC; CDR3aa: CASSLAPGVQETQYF
v_gene: TRBV7-8; d_gene: .; abundance: .; j_gene: TRBJ1-2; CDR3nt: TGTGCCAGCAGCTTAGGGTATTTGGCAGCCGGGGGCTATGGCTACACCTTC; CDR3aa: CASSLGYLAAGGYGYTF
v_gene: TRBV19; d_gene: .; abundance: .; j_gene: TRBJ2-1; CDR3nt: TGTGCCGTTGGGGGGAGAGCCTACAATGAGCAGTTCTTC; CDR3aa: CAVGGRAYNEQFF
v_gene: TRBV9; d_gene: TRBD1; abundance: .; j_gene: TRBJ2-7; CDR3nt: TGTGCCAGCAGCGTAGCCGGGACAGGAATGATGGGGCAGTACTTC; CDR3aa: CASSVAGTGMMGQYF
v_gene: TRBV6-4; d_gene: TRBD1; abundance: .; j_gene: TRBJ1-3; CDR3nt: TGTGCCAGCAGTGACCTAAAAGACAGGGGCGGAAACACCATATATTTT; CDR3aa: CASSDLKDRGGNTIYF
v_gene: TRBV25-1; d_gene: .; abundance: .; j_gene: TRBJ2-1; CDR3nt: TGTGCCAGCAGTGAACCCCTTGACAGTTACAATGAGCAGTTCTTC; CDR3aa: CASSEPLDSYNEQFF
v_gene: TRBV5-1; d_gene: .; abundance: .; j_gene: TRBJ2-7; CDR3nt: TGCGCCAGCAGCTTGGTTCCAGGGACCTACGAGCAGTACTTC; CDR3aa: CASSLVPGTYEQYF
v_gene: TRBV4-2; d_gene: TRBD2; abundance: few; j_gene: TRBJ2-7; CDR3nt: TGTGCCAGCAGCCAAGATCCGGGTAGCGGGGTCTTCTACGAGCAGTACTTC; CDR3aa: CASSQDPGSGVFYEQYF
v_gene: TRBV2; d_gene: TRBD2; abundance: .; j_gene: TRBJ2-3; CDR3nt: TGTGCCAGCAGCCACACTAGCGGGTCTAGCGGGCTCAGCACAGATACGCAGTATTTT; CDR3aa: CASSHTSGSSGLSTDTQYF
v_gene: TRBV10-3; d_gene: TRBD2; abundance: once; j_gene: TRBJ2-3; CDR3nt: TGTGCCATCAGCGTAGCGGGGGGGCAAATTGGAACAGATACGCAGTATTTT; CDR3aa: CAISVAGGQIGTDTQYF
v_gene: TRBV30; d_gene: TRBD1; abundance: few; j_gene: TRBJ1-1; CDR3nt: TGTGCCTGGAGTGTACACAGGGGGTCTTGGAACACTGAAGCTTTCTTT; CDR3aa: CAWSVHRGSWNTEAFF
v_gene: TRBV9; d_gene: TRBD2; abundance: .; j_gene: TRBJ2-3; CDR3nt: TGTGCCAGCAGCGTAGGAGCCACTAGCGGGGGGGGAGGTAGCACAGATACGCAGTATTTT; CDR3aa: CASSVGATSGGGGSTDTQYF
v_gene: TRBV10-3; d_gene: .; abundance: .; j_gene: TRBJ2-3; CDR3nt: TGTGCCATCAGTGAGGGCGGGACAGATACGCAGTATTTT; CDR3aa: CAISEGGTDTQYF
v_gene: TRBV20-1; d_gene: .; abundance: .; j_gene: TRBJ1-3; CDR3nt: TGCAGTGCTAGTGGCGGGGCTGGAAACACCATATATTTT; CDR3aa: CSASGGAGNTIYF
v_gene: TRBV20-1; d_gene: TRBD1; abundance: .; j_gene: TRBJ1-2; CDR3nt: TGCAGTGCCAGGGGACAGTATGGCTACACCTTC; CDR3aa: CSARGQYGYTF
v_gene: TRBV7-6; d_gene: .; abundance: .; j_gene: TRBJ1-2; CDR3nt: TGTGCCAGCAGCTTAGCCTTGTCCCACGCTGGCGGCTACACCTTC; CDR3aa: CASSLALSHAGGYTF
v_gene: TRBV9; d_gene: .; abundance: .; j_gene: TRBJ1-5; CDR3nt: TGTGCCAGCAGCGGGGGAGAAAGCAATCAGCCCCAGCATTTT; CDR3aa: CASSGGESNQPQHF
v_gene: TRBV18; d_gene: .; abundance: once; j_gene: TRBJ2-5; CDR3nt: TGTGCCAGCGGCCGAGAGACCCAGTACTTC; CDR3aa: CASGRETQYF
v_gene: TRBV6-1; d_gene: .; abundance: .; j_gene: TRBJ1-3; CDR3nt: TGTGCCAGCAGTGTACAGGCTGGAAACACCATATATTTT; CDR3aa: CASSVQAGNTIYF
v_gene: TRBV10-2; d_gene: .; abundance: .; j_gene: TRBJ2-1; CDR3nt: TGCGCCAGCAGTGAGGCCGGGAGCTCCTACAATGAGCAGTTCTTC; CDR3aa: CASSEAGSSYNEQFF
v_gene: TRBV29-1; d_gene: .; abundance: .; j_gene: TRBJ2-3; CDR3nt: TGCAGCGTGGCAGGGTTGGGTACGCAGTATTTT; CDR3aa: CSVAGLGTQYF
v_gene: TRBV10-3; d_gene: .; abundance: .; j_gene: TRBJ2-4; CDR3nt: TGTGCCATCAGTGAGACCGAGGTTAACATTCAGTACTTC; CDR3aa: CAISETEVNIQYF
v_gene: TRBV19; d_gene: .; abundance: .; j_gene: TRBJ2-3; CDR3nt: TGTGCCAGTAGTATAATGGAGACTAACAAAGTTTTT; CDR3aa: CASSIMETNKVF
v_gene: TRBV6-5; d_gene: .; abundance: .; j_gene: TRBJ1-1; CDR3nt: TGTGCCAGCAGTTACGGGGCCCCGAACACTGAAGCTTTCTTT; CDR3aa: CASSYGAPNTEAFF
v_gene: TRBV18; d_gene: TRBD1; abundance: .; j_gene: TRBJ1-4; CDR3nt: TGTGCCAGCTCACCACCGGGACAGGGGGCGCCTTATGAAAAACTGTTTTTT; CDR3aa: CASSPPGQGAPYEKLFF
v_gene: TRBV6-5; d_gene: TRBD1; abundance: .; j_gene: TRBJ1-2; CDR3nt: TGTGCCAGCACTCCGGGACAGGGACCATATGGCTACACCTTC; CDR3aa: CASTPGQGPYGYTF
v_gene: TRBV13; d_gene: .; abundance: .; j_gene: TRBJ1-5; CDR3nt: TGTGCCAGCAGCCCGGGGGGAAATCAGCCCCAGCATTTT; CDR3aa: CASSPGGNQPQHF
v_gene: TRBV12-3/TRBV12-4; d_gene: .; abundance: once; j_gene: TRBJ2-7; CDR3nt: TGTGCCAGCAAGCGCCTCGGGTCCTACGAGCAGTACTTC; CDR3aa: CASKRLGSYEQYF
v_gene: TRBV7-3; d_gene: .; abundance: .; j_gene: TRBJ1-5; CDR3nt: TGTGCCAGCAGCCGGGACATCAATCAGCCCCAGCATTTT; CDR3aa: CASSRDINQPQHF
v_gene: TRBV3-1/TRBV3-2; d_gene: .; abundance: .; j_gene: TRBJ1-5; CDR3nt: TGTGCCAGCAGCCAAGACTACAATCAGCCCCAGCATTTT; CDR3aa: CASSQDYNQPQHF
v_gene: TRBV6-5; d_gene: TRBD2; abundance: .; j_gene: TRBJ2-3; CDR3nt: TGTGCCAGCCTTAGCGGGGGGGCAAGCGATACGCAGTATTTT; CDR3aa: CASLSGGASDTQYF
v_gene: TRBV19; d_gene: .; abundance: .; j_gene: TRBJ2-3; CDR3nt: TGTGCCAGTAGTTCGCCCCTCGCGGTTACTAGCACAGATACGCAGTATTTT; CDR3aa: CASSSPLAVTSTDTQYF
v_gene: TRBV7-2; d_gene: .; abundance: .; j_gene: TRBJ1-1; CDR3nt: TGTGCCAGCACCGGACTGAGTTTCGCTTTAAAAGCTTTCTTT; CDR3aa: CASTGLSFALKAFF
v_gene: TRBV6-6; d_gene: .; abundance: once; j_gene: TRBJ2-3; CDR3nt: TGTGCCAGCAGTCAAGGGGGAGCTACGCAGTATTTT; CDR3aa: CASSQGGATQYF
v_gene: TRBV7-9; d_gene: .; abundance: .; j_gene: TRBJ1-2; CDR3nt: TGTGCCAGCAGCCCCCCCGGGTTTGGTGTTAACTATGGCTACACCTTC; CDR3aa: CASSPPGFGVNYGYTF
v_gene: TRBV7-3; d_gene: TRBD1; abundance: .; j_gene: TRBJ2-2; CDR3nt: TGTGCCAGCAGCCCAGGACAGGGGGCTACCGGGGAGCTGTTTTTT; CDR3aa: CASSPGQGATGELFF
v_gene: TRBV7-9; d_gene: .; abundance: .; j_gene: TRBJ1-4; CDR3nt: TGTGCCAGCAGCTTAGGAACAGGTTCAACTAATGAAAAACTGTTTTTT; CDR3aa: CASSLGTGSTNEKLFF
v_gene: TRBV20-1; d_gene: .; abundance: .; j_gene: TRBJ2-2; CDR3nt: TGCAGTGCTAGGGGGGGCGGGGAGCTGTTTTTT; CDR3aa: CSARGGGELFF
v_gene: TRBV11-2; d_gene: TRBD2; abundance: once; j_gene: TRBJ2-1; CDR3nt: TGTGCCAGCAGCTTGGGAGGGAGTGAGCCCTACAATGAGCAGTTCTTC; CDR3aa: CASSLGGSEPYNEQFF
v_gene: TRBV10-3; d_gene: .; abundance: .; j_gene: TRBJ1-1; CDR3nt: TGTGCCATCAGTTCAGCCGGGACACAGAACACTGAAGCTTTCTTT; CDR3aa: CAISSAGTQNTEAFF
v_gene: TRBV7-9; d_gene: .; abundance: .; j_gene: TRBJ2-1; CDR3nt: TGTGCCAGCAGTGTGGGACTCGAGGAGTTCTTC; CDR3aa: CASSVGLEEFF
v_gene: TRBV7-2; d_gene: .; abundance: .; j_gene: TRBJ1-4; CDR3nt: TGTGCCAGCAGCTTATGGGGCAGCGTTAATGAAAAACTGTTTTTT; CDR3aa: CASSLWGSVNEKLFF
v_gene: TRBV20-1; d_gene: .; abundance: medium-sized; j_gene: TRBJ2-7; CDR3nt: TGCAGTGCTCTGAGGGCCTACGAGCAGTACTTC; CDR3aa: CSALRAYEQYF